A single sample is the source of the 22 T cell receptor beta chains below, sequenced in a study of PD-1 blockade in classical Hodgkin lymphoma. Relapse after autologous stem cell transplantation occurred in every patient, and brentuximab vedotin exposure varied. Clones were sequenced by immunoSEQ multiplex PCR, and TCRdb holds only the in-frame ones, with some missing. Among roughly 15,000 clones listed, roughly 67% were seen once. This specimen consisted of peripheral blood mononuclear cells (PBMCs), obtained before the second cycle of nivolumab. The receptors were gathered from a human donor with classical Hodgkin lymphoma.

J is TRBJ2-5 and V is TRBV29-1; D remains unclear. Germline loops: CDR1 SQVTM, CDR2 ANQGSEA. This CDR3 has 11 amino acids. V was pared by 4 bases and J by 2 bases, with 5 bases between. The CDR3 loop is CSVGEQETQYF. In DNA, the CDR3 is TGCAGCGTTGGTGAACAAGAGACCCAGTACTTC.

CDR3 region: CASSLDIPSNPGELFF. The CDR3, as DNA: TGTGCCAGCAGCTTAGACATCCCCTCTAACCCCGGGGAGCTGTTTTTT. The chain joins TRBV7-6 to TRBJ2-2, with no clear D. With 1 base removed from V and 6 bases from J, the gap between germline ends came to 15 bases. The CDR3 has 16 residues. The germline V gene encodes CDR1 SGHVS and CDR2 FNYEAQ.

V usage is TRBV5-5 and J usage is TRBJ2-5; tentatively, D is TRBD1 or TRBD2 (6 bases each). Trimming took off 7 bases at V and 0 bases at J, with 13 bases between the two ends. CDR3 length: 14 amino acids. Looked up from germline, CDR1 is SGHKS and CDR2 is YYEKEE (reference sequence). For the CDR3, the DNA is TGTGCCAGCCATTGGGGGGCAGACCAAGAGACCCAGTACTTC. Its protein product is CASHWGADQETQYF.

The rearrangement joins TRBV27 to TRBJ1-2; D gene uncertain. The germline V gene has CDR1 MNHEY and CDR2 SMNVEV (reference sequence). The ends were cut back, 8 bases at V and 6 bases at J, with 13 bases in the middle. CDR3 length equals 12 residues. The CDR3 sequence is CASGWNGDGYTF. The CDR3 DNA reads TGTGCCAGCGGGTGGAATGGGGATGGCTACACCTTC.

This chain uses TRBV19 with TRBJ2-1, with D tentatively TRBD2 (5 bases). The V and J ends lost 5 bases and 3 bases respectively, with 11 bases between them. In germline, CDR1 is LNHDA, CDR2 SQIVND (reference sequence). The CDR3 has 14 residues. CDR3: CASSAGLLYNEQFF. Written as DNA, the CDR3 is TGTGCCAGTAGTGCCGGACTTCTCTACAATGAGCAGTTCTTC.

This clone was seen a handful of times. The rearrangement joins TRBV19 to TRBJ2-1, with D unresolved. The CDR3 is 14 residues long. Trimming took 3 bases from V and 0 from J, leaving 6 bases between them. CDR1 and CDR2 from the germline V gene are LNHDA and SQIVND (reference sequence). Written as DNA, the CDR3 is TGTGCCAGTAGTATGGATCACTCCTACAATGAGCAGTTCTTC. This translates into CASSMDHSYNEQFF.

V usage is TRBV5-8 and J usage is TRBJ2-5, with 8 bases fitting TRBD1. V lost 4 bases, J lost 4 bases, and 12 bases stayed unmatched. The germline V gene has CDR1 SGHTS and CDR2 YDEGEE. This CDR3 region has 16 residues. In nucleotides, the CDR3 is TGTGCCAGCAGCCCGACAGGGGTGTGGGGATCAGAGACCCAGTACTTC. Its translation: CASSPTGVWGSETQYF.

J is TRBJ2-7 and V is TRBV19; D is perhaps TRBD1 or TRBD2 (5 bases each). The CDR3 is made up of 13 amino acids. Trimming stripped 6 bases from V and 1 base from J, with 10 bases between. The germline CDR1 and CDR2 sequences are LNHDA and SQIVND (reference sequence). The CDR3 loop is CASRGTDSYEQYF. CDR3 DNA sequence: TGTGCCAGTAGGGGGACCGATTCCTACGAGCAGTACTTC.

The chain is built from TRBV7-8 and TRBJ1-2, with TRBD1 matching over 7 bases. Looked up from germline, CDR1 is SGHVS and CDR2 is FQNEAQ. J lost 6 bases, V lost 0 bases, and 16 bases had no gene match. The CDR3 length is 18 residues. Here the CDR3 DNA reads TGTGCCAGCAGCTTAGCGACAGGGAGGGGAAAATGGGACCATGGCTACACCTTC. It translates to CASSLATGRGKWDHGYTF.

The rearrangement joins TRBV19 to TRBJ2-1, with 10 bases matching TRBD1. The length of the CDR3 is 16 residues. Germline loops: CDR1 LNHDA, CDR2 SQIVND (reference sequence). J gave up 7 bases and V 6 bases, and 12 bases lay outside the gene matches. CDR3 amino acids: CASSTKIRTGGNEQFF. The CDR3 DNA reads TGTGCCAGTAGCACAAAGATTCGGACAGGGGGGAATGAGCAGTTCTTC.

This chain uses TRBV7-2 with TRBJ2-3, with 7 bases aligning to TRBD2. J lost 7 bases, V lost 1 base, and 11 bases had no gene match. Germline V gene data show CDR1 as SGHTA and CDR2 as FQGNSA. CDR3 length: 16 residues. CDR3 sequence reads: CASSLVVGGGENTQYF. The CDR3 nucleotides are TGTGCCAGCAGCTTAGTTGTGGGGGGAGGGGAAAATACGCAGTATTTT.

Only a few counts were recorded for this clone. This rearrangement joins TRBV7-3 to TRBJ1-2; possible D gene TRBD1, 6 bases. This CDR3 contains 13 residues. Trimming shortened V by 5 bases and J by 3 bases, and 10 bases separated the two germline ends. In germline, CDR1 is SGHTA, CDR2 FQGTGA. Here the CDR3 reads CASSQDSYYGYTF. Written as DNA, the CDR3 is TGTGCCAGCAGCCAGGACAGCTACTATGGCTACACCTTC. The full variable domain, with the rest looked up from reference TRBV7-3 and TRBJ1-2, is GAGVSQTPSNKVTEKGKYVELRCDPISGHTALYWYRQSLGQGPEFLIYFQGTGAADDSGLPNDRFFAVRPEGSVSTLKIQRTERGDSAVYLCASSQDSYYGYTFGSGTRLTVV.

V usage is TRBV2 and J usage is TRBJ2-3; a weak D match, TRBD1 (5 bases). The germline CDR1 and CDR2 sequences are SNHLY and FYNNEI. Between the trimmed V and J ends, which lost 8 bases and 4 bases, there was a span of 19 bases. The CDR3 is 15 residues long. This CDR3 reads CASEWAGNEADTQYF. The CDR3, as DNA: TGTGCCAGCGAGTGGGCAGGGAATGAAGCAGATACGCAGTATTTT.

The chain combines TRBV2 with TRBJ2-7; 8 bases are shared with TRBD2. After removal of 8 bases from V and 0 bases from J, the junction contained 6 bases not matched to a gene. CDR3 length: 14 residues. Germline V gene lookup returns CDR1 SNHLY and CDR2 FYNNEI. Here the CDR3 DNA reads TGTGCCAGCCGTACTAGCGGTAGCTCCTACGAGCAGTACTTC. Translated, it gives CASRTSGSSYEQYF.

This chain connects TRBV21-1 to TRBJ2-5. TRBV21-1 counts as a pseudogene. The CDR3 runs to 11 residues. The CDR3 DNA is TGTGCCAGCAGCAAACAAGAGACCCAGTACTTC. This translates into CASSKQETQYF.

In its sample, this clone was seen a few times. V is TRBV4-1 and J is TRBJ1-2; 7 bases match TRBD1. This CDR3 has 13 amino acids. The germline gives CDR1 MGHRA, CDR2 YSYEKL. V lost 4 bases and J lost 4; bases outside the gene matches: 3. In DNA form, the CDR3 reads TGCGCCAGCAGCCGGGGACAGCTCTATGGCTACACCTTC. Protein product: CASSRGQLYGYTF.

Relative to its sample, this clone is medium-sized (0.01 to 0.1%). The CDR3 loop is CASSEAGTLNEKLFF. The CDR3 DNA reads as TGTGCCAGCAGCGAGGCCGGGACCCTCAATGAAAAACTGTTTTTT. The chain recombines TRBV28 with TRBJ1-4; a weak D match, TRBD1 (5 bases). The CDR3 extends over 15 amino acids. Trimming removed 6 bases from V and 5 bases from J, with 16 bases in between. Germline lookup yields CDR1 MDHEN and CDR2 SYDVKM.

This clone appeared a few times. This chain links TRBV10-2 with TRBJ1-4; D not resolved. CDR3 size: 14 residues. Germline CDR1 is WSHSY and CDR2 is SAAADI. V gave up 3 bases and J gave up 6 bases, with 11 bases separating them. CDR3 DNA sequence: TGCGCCAGCAGTGAATCCAGGTGGGATGAAAAACTGTTTTTT. Its protein product is CASSESRWDEKLFF.

The rearrangement uses TRBV19 and TRBJ1-1; D uncertain. Trimming shortened V by 8 bases and J by 1 base, and 20 bases separated the two germline ends. Germline CDR1 LNHDA, CDR2 SQIVND (reference sequence). The CDR3 is 16 amino acids. The CDR3 nucleotides are TGTGCCAGTTCAAGGTCCTCCGCGGGAGCGAACACTGAAGCTTTCTTT. Protein product: CASSRSSAGANTEAFF.

CDR3 DNA: TGCGCCAGCAGCCCGGACAGTCCCGCCTACGAGCAGTACTTC. Translated, it gives CASSPDSPAYEQYF. The chain is built from TRBV5-1 and TRBJ2-7; a weak D match, TRBD1 (6 bases). Germline CDR1 is SGHRS and CDR2 is YFSETQ. The CDR3 totals 14 residues. With 4 bases removed from V and 2 bases from J, the gap between germline ends came to 13 bases.

Concerning this clone: This is likely a read error, given that the CDR3 carries no conserved phenylalanine or tryptophan at its end. The limits of the CDR3 on the DNA are not certain, so only TCRdb's listed CDR3 is given. This CDR3 reads CTSSRCVCRKTYGYTL. The chain employs TRBV1 and TRBJ1-2. TRBV1 is labeled a pseudogene. A total of 16 residues make up the CDR3, ends included.

The chain is built from TRBV6-5 and TRBJ1-1; TRBD1 might be the D (5 bases). This CDR3 is 12 amino acids long. CDR1 and CDR2 (germline): MNHEY, SVGAGI. The ends were cut back, 2 bases at V and 8 bases at J, with 9 bases in the middle. CDR3 sequence reads: CASSYKAGEAFF. In nucleotides, the CDR3 is TGTGCCAGCAGTTACAAGGCAGGGGAAGCTTTCTTT.